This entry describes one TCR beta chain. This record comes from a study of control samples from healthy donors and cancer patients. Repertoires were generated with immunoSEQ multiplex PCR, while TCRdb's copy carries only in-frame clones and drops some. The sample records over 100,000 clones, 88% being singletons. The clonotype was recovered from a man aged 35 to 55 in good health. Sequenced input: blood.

Here the CDR3 reads CASNPTGQGASPLHF. The CDR3 DNA reads as TGTGCCAGCAACCCCACGGGACAGGGAGCCTCACCCCTCCACTTT. The genes are TRBV6-2 or TRBV6-3 and TRBJ1-6; 9 bases are a match to TRBD1. CDR3 size: 15 residues. Unmatched junction bases numbered 11, after V lost 7 bases and J lost 10 bases. Germline V CDR1 and CDR2: MNHEY, SVGEGT.